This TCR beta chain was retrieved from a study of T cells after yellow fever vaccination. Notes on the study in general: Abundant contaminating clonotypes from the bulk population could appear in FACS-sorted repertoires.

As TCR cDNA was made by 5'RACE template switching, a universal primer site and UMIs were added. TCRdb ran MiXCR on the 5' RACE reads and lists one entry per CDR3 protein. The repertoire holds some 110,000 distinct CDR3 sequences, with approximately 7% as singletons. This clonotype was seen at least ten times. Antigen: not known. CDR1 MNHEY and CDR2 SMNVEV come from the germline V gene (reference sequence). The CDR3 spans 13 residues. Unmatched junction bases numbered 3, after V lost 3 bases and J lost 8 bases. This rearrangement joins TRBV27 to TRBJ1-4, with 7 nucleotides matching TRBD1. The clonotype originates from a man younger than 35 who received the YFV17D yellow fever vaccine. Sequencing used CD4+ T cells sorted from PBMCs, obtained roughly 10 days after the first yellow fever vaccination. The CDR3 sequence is CASSFNRGEKLFF. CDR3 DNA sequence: TGTGCCAGCAGTTTCAACAGGGGAGAAAAACTGTTTTTT.